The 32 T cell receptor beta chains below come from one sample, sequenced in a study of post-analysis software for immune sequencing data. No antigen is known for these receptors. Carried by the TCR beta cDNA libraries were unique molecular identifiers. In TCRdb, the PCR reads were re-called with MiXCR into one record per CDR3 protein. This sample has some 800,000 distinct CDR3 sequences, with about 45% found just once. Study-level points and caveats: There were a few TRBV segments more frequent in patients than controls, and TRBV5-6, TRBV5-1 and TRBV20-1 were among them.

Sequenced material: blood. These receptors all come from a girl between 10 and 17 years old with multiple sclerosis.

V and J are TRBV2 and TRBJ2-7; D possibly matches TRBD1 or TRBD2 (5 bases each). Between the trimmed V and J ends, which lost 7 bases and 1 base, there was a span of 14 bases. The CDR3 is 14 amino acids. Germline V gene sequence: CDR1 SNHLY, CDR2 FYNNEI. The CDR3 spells CASKDQGPSYEQYF. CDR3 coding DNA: TGTGCCAGCAAAGACCAGGGACCGTCCTACGAGCAGTACTTC.

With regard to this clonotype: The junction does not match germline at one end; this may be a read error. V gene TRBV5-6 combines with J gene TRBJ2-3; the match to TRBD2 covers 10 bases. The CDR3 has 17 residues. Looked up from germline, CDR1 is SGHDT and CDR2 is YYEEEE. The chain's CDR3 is CVSSFPSGSLLTDTQYF. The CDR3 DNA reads TGTGTCAGCAGCTTCCCTAGCGGGAGCTTACTCACAGATACGCAGTATTTT. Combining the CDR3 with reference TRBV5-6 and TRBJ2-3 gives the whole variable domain DAGVTQSPTHLIKTRGQQVTLRCSPKSGHDTVSWYQQALGQGPQFIFQYYEEEERQRGNFPDRFSGHQFPNYSSELNVNALLLGDSALYLCVSSFPSGSLLTDTQYFGPGTRLTVL.

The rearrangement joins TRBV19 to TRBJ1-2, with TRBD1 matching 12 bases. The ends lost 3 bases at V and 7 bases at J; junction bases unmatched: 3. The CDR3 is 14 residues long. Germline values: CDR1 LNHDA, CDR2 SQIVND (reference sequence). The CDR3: CASSIRDRGPGYTF. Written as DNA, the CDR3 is TGTGCCAGTAGTATCCGGGACAGGGGGCCTGGCTACACCTTC.

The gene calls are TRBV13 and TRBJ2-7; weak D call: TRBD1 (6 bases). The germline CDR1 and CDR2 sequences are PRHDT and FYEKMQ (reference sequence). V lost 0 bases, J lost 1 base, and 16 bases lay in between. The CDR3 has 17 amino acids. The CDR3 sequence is CASSLGRGLDPSYEQYF. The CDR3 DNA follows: TGTGCCAGCAGCTTAGGCAGGGGCCTTGACCCTTCCTACGAGCAGTACTTC.

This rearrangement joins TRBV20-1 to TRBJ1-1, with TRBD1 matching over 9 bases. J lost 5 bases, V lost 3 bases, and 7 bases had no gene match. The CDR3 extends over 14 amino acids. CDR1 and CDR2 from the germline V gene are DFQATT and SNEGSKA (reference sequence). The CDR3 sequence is CSASTGQGWTEAFF. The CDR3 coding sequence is TGCAGTGCTAGCACGGGACAGGGATGGACTGAAGCTTTCTTT.

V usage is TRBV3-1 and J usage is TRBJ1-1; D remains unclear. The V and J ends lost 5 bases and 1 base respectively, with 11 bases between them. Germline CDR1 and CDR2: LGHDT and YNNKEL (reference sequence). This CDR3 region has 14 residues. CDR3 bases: TGTGCCAGCAGCTTTCGGACGTGGAACACTGAAGCTTTCTTT. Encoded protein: CASSFRTWNTEAFF.

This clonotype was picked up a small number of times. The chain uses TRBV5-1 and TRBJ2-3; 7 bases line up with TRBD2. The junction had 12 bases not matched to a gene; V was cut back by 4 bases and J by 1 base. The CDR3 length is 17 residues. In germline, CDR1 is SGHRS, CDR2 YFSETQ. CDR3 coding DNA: TGCGCCAGCAGCGTCACCGGGACTACCAGCCGCACAGATACGCAGTATTTT. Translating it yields CASSVTGTTSRTDTQYF.

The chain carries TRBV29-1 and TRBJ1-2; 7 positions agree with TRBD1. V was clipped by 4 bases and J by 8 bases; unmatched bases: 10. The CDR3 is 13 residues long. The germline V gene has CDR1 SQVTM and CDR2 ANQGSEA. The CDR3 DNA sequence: TGCAGCGTTGTGGAGACAGGGCCAAAAGGCTACACCTTC. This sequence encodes CSVVETGPKGYTF.

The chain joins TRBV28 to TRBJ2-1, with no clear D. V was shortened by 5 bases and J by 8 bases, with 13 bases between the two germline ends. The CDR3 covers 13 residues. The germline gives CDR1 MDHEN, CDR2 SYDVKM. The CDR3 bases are TGTGCCAGCAGTCCCGTATCTTTTCATGAGCAGTTCTTC. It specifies CASSPVSFHEQFF.

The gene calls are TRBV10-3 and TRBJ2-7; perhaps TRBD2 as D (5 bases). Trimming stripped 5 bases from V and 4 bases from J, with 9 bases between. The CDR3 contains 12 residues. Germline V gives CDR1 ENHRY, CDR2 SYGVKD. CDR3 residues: CAISPGSYEQYF. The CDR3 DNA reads TGTGCCATCAGTCCGGGATCTTACGAGCAGTACTTC.

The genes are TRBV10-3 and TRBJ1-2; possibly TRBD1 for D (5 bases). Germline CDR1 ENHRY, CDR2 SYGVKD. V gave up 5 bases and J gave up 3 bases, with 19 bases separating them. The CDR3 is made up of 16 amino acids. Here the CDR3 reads CAISQQPMGPDYGYTF. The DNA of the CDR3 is TGTGCCATCAGTCAACAGCCGATGGGGCCGGACTATGGCTACACCTTC.

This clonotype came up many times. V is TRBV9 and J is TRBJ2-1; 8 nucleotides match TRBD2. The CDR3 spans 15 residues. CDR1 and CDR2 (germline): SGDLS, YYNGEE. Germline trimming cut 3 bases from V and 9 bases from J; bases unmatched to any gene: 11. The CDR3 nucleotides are TGTGCCAGCAGCGCCGGGGGGGGGCTAGCGGTTGAGCAGTTCTTC. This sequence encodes CASSAGGGLAVEQFF.

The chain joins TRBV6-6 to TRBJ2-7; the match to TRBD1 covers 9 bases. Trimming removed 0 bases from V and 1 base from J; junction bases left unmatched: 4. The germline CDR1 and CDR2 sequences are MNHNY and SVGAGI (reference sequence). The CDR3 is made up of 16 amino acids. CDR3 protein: CASSYSTGTGSYEQYF. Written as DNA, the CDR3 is TGTGCCAGCAGTTACTCGACGGGGACAGGGTCCTACGAGCAGTACTTC.

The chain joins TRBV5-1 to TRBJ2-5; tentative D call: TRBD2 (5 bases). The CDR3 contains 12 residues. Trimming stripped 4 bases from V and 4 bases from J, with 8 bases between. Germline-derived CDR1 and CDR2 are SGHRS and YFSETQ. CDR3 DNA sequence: TGCGCCAGCAGCGCCGGGGTAGAGACCCAGTACTTC. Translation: CASSAGVETQYF. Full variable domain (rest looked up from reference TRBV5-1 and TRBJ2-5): KAGVTQTPRYLIKTRGQQVTLSCSPISGHRSVSWYQQTPGQGLQFLFEYFSETQRNKGNFPGRFSGRQFSNSRSEMNVSTLELGDSALYLCASSAGVETQYFGPGTRLLVL.

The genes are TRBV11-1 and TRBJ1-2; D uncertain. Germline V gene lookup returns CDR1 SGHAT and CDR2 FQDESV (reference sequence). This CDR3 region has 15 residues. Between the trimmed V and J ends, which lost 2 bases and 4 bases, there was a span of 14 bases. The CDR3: CASSLTPSGRYGYTF. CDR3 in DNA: TGTGCCAGCAGCTTAACCCCTTCAGGCCGCTATGGCTACACCTTC.

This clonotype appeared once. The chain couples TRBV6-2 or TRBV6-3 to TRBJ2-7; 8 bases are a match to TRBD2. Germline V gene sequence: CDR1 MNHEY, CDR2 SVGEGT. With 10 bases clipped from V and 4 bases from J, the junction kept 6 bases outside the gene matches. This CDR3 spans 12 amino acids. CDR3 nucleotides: TGTGCCATCGGACCGGGAGGGTACGAGCAGTACTTC. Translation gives CAIGPGGYEQYF.

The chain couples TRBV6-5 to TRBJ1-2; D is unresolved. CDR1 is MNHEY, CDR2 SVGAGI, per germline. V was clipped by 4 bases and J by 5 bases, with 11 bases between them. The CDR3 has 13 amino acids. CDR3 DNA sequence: TGTGCCAGCAGTTCAGGACCGAAATATGGCTACACCTTC. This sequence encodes CASSSGPKYGYTF.

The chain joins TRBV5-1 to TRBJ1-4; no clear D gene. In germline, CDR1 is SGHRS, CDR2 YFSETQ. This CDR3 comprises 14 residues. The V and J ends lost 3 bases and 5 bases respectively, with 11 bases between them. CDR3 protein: CASSSGSGNEKLFF. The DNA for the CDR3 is TGCGCCAGCAGCTCCGGGTCGGGGAATGAAAAACTGTTTTTT.

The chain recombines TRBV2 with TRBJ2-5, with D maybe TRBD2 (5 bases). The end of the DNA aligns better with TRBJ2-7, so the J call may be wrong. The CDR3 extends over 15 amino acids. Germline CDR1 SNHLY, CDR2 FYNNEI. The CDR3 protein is CASILDLGGGYEQYF. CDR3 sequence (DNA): TGTGCCAGCATTCTGGACTTAGGCGGCGGGTACGAGCAGTACTTC.

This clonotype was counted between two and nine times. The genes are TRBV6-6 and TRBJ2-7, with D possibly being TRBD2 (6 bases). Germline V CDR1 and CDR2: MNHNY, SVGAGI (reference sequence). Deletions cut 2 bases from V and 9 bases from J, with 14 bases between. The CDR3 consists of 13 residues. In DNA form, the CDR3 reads TGTGCCAGCAGTTACCCAGACGGGGGAGGGCAGTACTTC. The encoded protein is CASSYPDGGGQYF.

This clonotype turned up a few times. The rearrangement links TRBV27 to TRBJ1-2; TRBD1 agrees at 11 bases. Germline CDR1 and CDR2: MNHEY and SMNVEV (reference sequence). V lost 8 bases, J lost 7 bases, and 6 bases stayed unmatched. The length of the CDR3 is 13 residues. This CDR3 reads CASHGQGAIGYTF. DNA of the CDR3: TGTGCCAGCCATGGACAGGGGGCGATTGGCTACACCTTC.

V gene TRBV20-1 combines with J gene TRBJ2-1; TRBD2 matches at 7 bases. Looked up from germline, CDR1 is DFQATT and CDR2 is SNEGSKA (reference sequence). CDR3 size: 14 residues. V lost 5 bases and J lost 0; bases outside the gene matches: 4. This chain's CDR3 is CSAVAGASYNEQFF. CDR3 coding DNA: TGCAGTGCTGTAGCGGGTGCCTCCTACAATGAGCAGTTCTTC.

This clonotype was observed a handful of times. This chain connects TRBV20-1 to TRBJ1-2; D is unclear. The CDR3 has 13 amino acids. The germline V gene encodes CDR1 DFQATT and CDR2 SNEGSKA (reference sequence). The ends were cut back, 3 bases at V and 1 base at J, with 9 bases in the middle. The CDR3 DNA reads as TGCAGTGCTAGTTTGGCTGATAACTATGGCTACACCTTC. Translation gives CSASLADNYGYTF.

In nucleotides, the CDR3 is TGTGCCAGCTCCCAGCCAACCACAGATACGCAGTATTTT. As protein: CASSQPTTDTQYF. The chain joins TRBV18 to TRBJ2-3; no definite D call. The CDR3 is made up of 13 amino acids. The germline gives CDR1 KGHSH, CDR2 LQKENI. V was shortened by 6 bases and J by 2 bases, with 9 bases between the two germline ends.

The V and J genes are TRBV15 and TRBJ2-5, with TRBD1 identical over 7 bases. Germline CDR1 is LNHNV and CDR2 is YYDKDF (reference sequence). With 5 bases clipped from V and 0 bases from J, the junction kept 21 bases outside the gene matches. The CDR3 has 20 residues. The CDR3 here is CATSPPTFTGEHRDQETQYF. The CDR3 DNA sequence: TGTGCCACCAGCCCCCCGACGTTTACAGGGGAACATAGAGACCAAGAGACCCAGTACTTC.

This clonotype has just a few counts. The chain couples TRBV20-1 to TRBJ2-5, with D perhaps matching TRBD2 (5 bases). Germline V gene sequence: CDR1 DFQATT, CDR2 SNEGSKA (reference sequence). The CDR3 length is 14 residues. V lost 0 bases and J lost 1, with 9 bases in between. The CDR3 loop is CSARDHLAQETQYF. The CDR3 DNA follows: TGCAGTGCTAGAGATCACCTAGCCCAAGAGACCCAGTACTTC.

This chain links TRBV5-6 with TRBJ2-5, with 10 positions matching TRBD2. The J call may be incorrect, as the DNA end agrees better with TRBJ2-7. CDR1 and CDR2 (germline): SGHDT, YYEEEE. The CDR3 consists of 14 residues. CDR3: CASSLKLAGVEQYF. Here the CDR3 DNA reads TGTGCCAGCAGCTTGAAGCTAGCGGGAGTCGAGCAGTACTTC.

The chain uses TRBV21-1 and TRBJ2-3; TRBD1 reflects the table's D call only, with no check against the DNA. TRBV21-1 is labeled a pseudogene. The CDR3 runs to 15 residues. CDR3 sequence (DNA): TGTGCCAGCAGCATAGCGGGGCGCCGGACAGATACGCAGTATTTT. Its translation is CASSIAGRRTDTQYF.

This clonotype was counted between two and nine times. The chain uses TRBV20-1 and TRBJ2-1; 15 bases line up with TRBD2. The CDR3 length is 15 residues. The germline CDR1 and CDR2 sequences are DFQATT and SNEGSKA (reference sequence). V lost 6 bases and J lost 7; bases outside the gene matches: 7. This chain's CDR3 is CSALTGTSGRNEQFF. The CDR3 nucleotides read TGCAGTGCCCTTACCGGGACTAGCGGGAGGAATGAGCAGTTCTTC.

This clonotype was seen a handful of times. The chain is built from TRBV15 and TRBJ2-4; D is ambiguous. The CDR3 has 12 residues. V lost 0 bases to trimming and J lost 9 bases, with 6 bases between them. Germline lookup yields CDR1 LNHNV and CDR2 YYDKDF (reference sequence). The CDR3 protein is CATSRDVGIQYF. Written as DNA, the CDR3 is TGTGCCACCAGCAGAGATGTTGGCATTCAGTACTTC.

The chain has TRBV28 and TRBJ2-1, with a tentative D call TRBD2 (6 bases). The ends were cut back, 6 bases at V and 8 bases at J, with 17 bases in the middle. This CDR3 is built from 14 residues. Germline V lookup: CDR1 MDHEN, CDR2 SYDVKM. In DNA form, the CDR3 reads TGTGCCAGCAGACCCGAGGCCCGGGAGTATGAGCAGTTCTTC. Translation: CASRPEAREYEQFF.

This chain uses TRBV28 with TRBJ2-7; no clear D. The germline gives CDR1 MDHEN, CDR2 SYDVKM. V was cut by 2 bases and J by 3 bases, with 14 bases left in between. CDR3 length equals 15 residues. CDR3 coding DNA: TGTGCCAGCAGTTTAACAAGTAAGCCCAGCTACGAGCAGTACTTC. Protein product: CASSLTSKPSYEQYF. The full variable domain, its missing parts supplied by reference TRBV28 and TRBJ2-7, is DVKVTQSSRYLVKRTGEKVFLECVQDMDHENMFWYRQDPGLGLRLIYFSYDVKMKEKGDIPEGYSVSREKKERFSLILESASTNQTSMYLCASSLTSKPSYEQYFGPGTRLTVT.